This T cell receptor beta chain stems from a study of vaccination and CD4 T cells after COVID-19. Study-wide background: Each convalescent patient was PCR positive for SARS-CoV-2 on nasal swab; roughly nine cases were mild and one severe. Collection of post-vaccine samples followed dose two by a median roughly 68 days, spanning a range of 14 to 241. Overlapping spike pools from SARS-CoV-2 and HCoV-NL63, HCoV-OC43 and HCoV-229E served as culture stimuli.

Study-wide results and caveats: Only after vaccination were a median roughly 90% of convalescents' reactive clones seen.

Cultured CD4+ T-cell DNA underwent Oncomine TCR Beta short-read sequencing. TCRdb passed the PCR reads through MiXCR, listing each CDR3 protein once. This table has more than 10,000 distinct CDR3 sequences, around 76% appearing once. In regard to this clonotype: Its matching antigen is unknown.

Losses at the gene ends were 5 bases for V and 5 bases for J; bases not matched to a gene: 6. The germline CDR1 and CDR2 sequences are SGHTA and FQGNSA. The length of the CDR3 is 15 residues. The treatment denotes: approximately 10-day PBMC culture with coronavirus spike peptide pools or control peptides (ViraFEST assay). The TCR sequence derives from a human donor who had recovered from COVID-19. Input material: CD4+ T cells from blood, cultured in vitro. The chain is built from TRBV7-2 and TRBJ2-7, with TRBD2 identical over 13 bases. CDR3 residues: CASSLGLAGVNEQYF. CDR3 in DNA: TGTGCCAGCAGCCTTGGACTAGCGGGAGTTAACGAGCAGTACTTC.